Listed below are T cell receptor beta chains from one sample, sequenced in a study of T cell responses to AZD1222 COVID-19 vaccine. Assay used: immunoSEQ multiplex PCR; TCRdb lists only in-frame clones, some missing. This repertoire shows under 200,000 clones, 90% to 95% found once; its top ten account for roughly 9.2%. Sequencing used peripheral blood, obtained on day 0 of AZD1222 vaccination. The origin of the receptors is an adult in good health. CDR3s include the opening cysteine and the closing phenylalanine or tryptophan. D genes are given only for firm matches. Clone sizes are given selectively: once, few, many, or a class where the clone is expanded.

TRBJ2-2 | . | 15 | . | TRBV5-1 | CASSLGDRNTGELFF | TGCGCCAGCAGCTTGGGGGACCGAAACACCGGGGAGCTGTTTTTT
TRBJ1-4 | . | 14 | . | TRBV15 | CATSRLRVTEKLFF | TGTGCCACCAGCAGGCTAAGGGTGACTGAAAAACTGTTTTTT
TRBJ2-1 | . | 11 | . | TRBV15 | CATSLNNEQFF | TGTGCCACCAGCTTGAACAATGAGCAGTTCTTC
TRBJ1-4 | TRBD1 | 16 | . | TRBV19 | CASSGQGVLTNEKLFF | TGTGCCAGTAGTGGACAGGGGGTTTTGACAAATGAAAAACTGTTTTTT
TRBJ1-6 | . | 16 | . | TRBV10-3 | CAIREDRSSYNSPLHF | TGTGCCATCAGAGAAGACAGGAGCTCCTATAATTCACCCCTCCACTTT
TRBJ2-6 | . | 17 | . | TRBV7-3 | CASSLTGRVSGANVLTF | TGTGCCAGCAGCTTAACGGGTAGGGTCTCTGGGGCCAACGTCCTGACTTTC
TRBJ1-4 | . | 13 | once | TRBV30 | CAWRTLFNEKLFF | TGTGCCTGGAGGACACTCTTTAATGAAAAACTGTTTTTT
TRBJ1-1 | . | 14 | . | TRBV6-5 | CASTRQSQNTEAFF | TGTGCCAGCACAAGACAGTCACAGAACACTGAAGCTTTCTTT
TRBJ2-2 | TRBD1 | 16 | . | TRBV5-6 | CASSPIDRGGTGELFF | TGTGCCAGCAGCCCAATTGACAGGGGAGGCACCGGGGAGCTGTTTTTT
TRBJ2-7 | TRBD1 | 14 | . | TRBV18 | CASSPNRGVYEQYF | TGTGCCAGCTCACCCAACAGGGGGGTGTACGAGCAGTACTTC
TRBJ2-5 | TRBD1 | 14 | . | TRBV9 | CASSVAGQGATQYF | TGTGCCAGCAGCGTAGCAGGACAGGGTGCGACCCAGTACTTC
TRBJ2-5 | . | 12 | few | TRBV9 | CASSVNGGTQYF | TGTGCCAGCAGCGTAAACGGTGGGACCCAGTACTTC
TRBJ1-6 | . | 15 | . | TRBV19 | CASSTRRVAYSPLHF | TGTGCCAGTAGTACAAGGAGGGTGGCCTATTCACCCCTCCACTTT
TRBJ1-5 | . | 15 | . | TRBV24-1 | CATSDPADSNQPQHF | TGTGCCACCAGTGACCCAGCCGACAGCAATCAGCCCCAGCATTTT
TRBJ1-6 | . | 13 | . | TRBV7-2 | CASSLEFGSPLHF | TGTGCCAGCAGCTTAGAATTCGGTTCACCCCTCCACTTT
TRBJ1-5 | . | 14 | . | TRBV6-5 | CASGGSGPNQPQHF | TGTGCCAGCGGGGGGAGTGGGCCCAATCAGCCCCAGCATTTT
TRBJ2-2 | . | 14 | . | TRBV2 | CASSIDRYTGELFF | TGTGCCAGCAGTATAGACAGGTACACCGGGGAGCTGTTTTTT
TRBJ1-5 | . | 14 | once | TRBV30 | CAWRGRASNQPQHF | TGTGCCTGGAGGGGCAGGGCGAGCAATCAGCCCCAGCATTTT
TRBJ2-1 | . | 13 | . | TRBV11-3 | CASSPQSGNEQFF | TGTGCCAGCAGCCCCCAGTCGGGGAATGAGCAGTTCTTC
TRBJ2-5 | TRBD2 | 20 | . | TRBV28 | CASSPGRLFGTSGTWGTQYF | TGTGCCAGCAGTCCGGGACGTCTATTCGGGACTAGCGGAACCTGGGGGACCCAGTACTTC
TRBJ2-4 | . | 11 | . | TRBV4-2 | CASSQENIQYF | TGTGCCAGCAGCCAAGAAAACATTCAGTACTTC
TRBJ2-1 | . | 15 | . | TRBV27 | CASTPAPRTYNEQFF | TGTGCCAGCACGCCGGCCCCAAGAACTTACAATGAGCAGTTCTTC
TRBJ1-4 | . | 17 | . | TRBV4-2 | CASSHTQTGAPNEKLFF | TGTGCCAGCAGCCACACCCAGACAGGTGCGCCTAATGAAAAACTGTTTTTT
TRBJ2-2 | . | 14 | . | TRBV3-1/TRBV3-2 | CASSQLRNTGELFF | TGTGCCAGCAGCCAGTTACGGAACACCGGGGAGCTGTTTTTT
TRBJ1-5 | TRBD1 | 17 | . | TRBV3-1/TRBV3-2 | CASSRRDRDLDNQPQHF | TGTGCCAGCAGCCGCCGGGACAGGGACCTGGACAATCAGCCCCAGCATTTT
TRBJ1-6 | . | 14 | . | TRBV7-9 | CASSLGGWNSPLHF | TGTGCCAGCAGCTTAGGGGGTTGGAATTCACCCCTCCACTTT
TRBJ2-1 | TRBD2 | 13 | . | TRBV11-2 | CASEREAYNEQFF | TGTGCCAGCGAGCGGGAGGCCTACAATGAGCAGTTCTTC
TRBJ1-3 | . | 13 | . | TRBV7-2 | CASRSGAGNTIYF | TGTGCCAGCAGGTCAGGGGCAGGAAACACCATATATTTT
TRBJ2-1 | TRBD1 | 15 | . | TRBV5-1 | CASRWDSQPYNEQFF | TGCGCCAGCAGATGGGACAGCCAGCCCTACAATGAGCAGTTCTTC
TRBJ2-1 | . | 15 | . | TRBV4-3 | CASSQDQGTYNEQFF | TGCGCCAGCAGCCAAGATCAGGGGACATACAATGAGCAGTTCTTC
TRBJ1-1 | . | 13 | . | TRBV30 | CAWRGGLNTEAFF | TGTGCCTGGAGGGGGGGATTGAACACTGAAGCTTTCTTT
TRBJ1-2 | TRBD1 | 14 | . | TRBV5-1 | CASALGGSAGGYTF | TGCGCCAGCGCTCTAGGGGGCTCCGCGGGAGGCTACACCTTC
TRBJ1-1 | . | 14 | few | TRBV18 | CASSPPRGFTEAFF | TGTGCCAGCTCACCACCGAGGGGGTTCACTGAAGCTTTCTTT
TRBJ1-1 | . | 14 | . | TRBV7-8 | CASSLLRQNTEAFF | TGTGCCAGCAGCCTCCTAAGACAAAACACTGAAGCTTTCTTT